The next 20 T cell receptor beta chains were all read from a single sample in a study of CD8 T cells in Susac syndrome (dated by TCRdb to about 2019). The protocol used for the library was the immunoSEQ multiplex PCR assay. RNA was extracted with the RNeasy kit and about 0.45 to 1 ug was reverse transcribed using random hexamers. TCRdb trimmed public reads at Q25 via fastp, called clones via MiXCR and kept in-frame beta chains. When rows share a CDR3 protein, they turn into one entry using the most common DNA and genes. This sample comprises roughly 80,000 distinct CDR3 sequences, just over 90% of them detected only once. The ten largest clones add up to more than 0.5% of the sample. The sequenced material came from CD4+ T cells from PBMCs. The receptors come from a human donor with Susac syndrome.

The gene calls are TRBV14 and TRBJ2-1; D might be TRBD2 (6 bases). CDR1 is SGHDN and CDR2 is FVKESK in the germline V gene. This CDR3 contains 17 residues. V shed 3 bases and J shed 2 bases, with 17 bases lying between them. The CDR3 sequence is CASSHLRRRGAYNEQFF. Here the CDR3 DNA reads TGTGCCAGCAGCCATCTCCGAAGGCGGGGAGCCTACAATGAGCAGTTCTTC.

The rearrangement uses TRBV11-1 and TRBJ2-2; D gene unclear. Germline V lookup: CDR1 SGHAT, CDR2 FQDESV (reference sequence). The CDR3 length is 16 residues. With 11 bases removed from V and 0 bases from J, the gap between germline ends came to 19 bases. Here the CDR3 reads CASKLGSISNTGELFF. DNA of the CDR3: TGTGCCTCCAAACTTGGGTCCATATCGAACACCGGGGAGCTGTTTTTT.

The rearrangement joins TRBV5-1 to TRBJ2-2; 7 bases fit TRBD2. V was pared by 4 bases and J by 7 bases, with 7 bases of the junction left unmatched. This CDR3 comprises 14 residues. The V gene's germline CDR1 is SGHRS and CDR2 YFSETQ. CDR3 residues: CASSHGLVLGELFF. CDR3 DNA: TGCGCCAGCAGCCACGGACTAGTCCTCGGGGAGCTGTTTTTT. Supplemented by reference TRBV5-1 and TRBJ2-2, the full variable domain reads KAGVTQTPRYLIKTRGQQVTLSCSPISGHRSVSWYQQTPGQGLQFLFEYFSETQRNKGNFPGRFSGRQFSNSRSEMNVSTLELGDSALYLCASSHGLVLGELFFGEGSRLTVL.

The chain links TRBV14 to TRBJ2-1, with D unresolved. V lost 4 bases, J lost 7 bases, and 17 bases lay in between. CDR1 and CDR2 from the germline V gene are SGHDN and FVKESK. There are 15 residues in the CDR3. The CDR3 region is CASSRSVLGRNEQFF. The CDR3 bases are TGTGCCAGCAGCCGGTCGGTGCTGGGTCGGAATGAGCAGTTCTTC. Combining the CDR3 with reference TRBV14 and TRBJ2-1 gives the whole variable domain EAGVTQFPSHSVIEKGQTVTLRCDPISGHDNLYWYRRVMGKEIKFLLHFVKESKQDESGMPNNRFLAERTGGTYSTLKVQPAELEDSGVYFCASSRSVLGRNEQFFGPGTRLTVL.

This rearrangement joins TRBV7-2 to TRBJ1-3; the D is unclear. Trimming cost V 6 bases and J 0 bases, with 9 bases left between them. This CDR3 contains 14 residues. Germline loops: CDR1 SGHTA, CDR2 FQGNSA. CDR3 sequence: CASRSQNSGNTIYF. The CDR3, as DNA: TGTGCCAGCAGGAGTCAGAACTCTGGAAACACCATATATTTT.

This chain uses TRBV7-2 with TRBJ2-3; TRBD2 matches 9 bases. Trimming at V came to 6 bases and at J to 0 bases, leaving 4 bases not matched to a gene. The CDR3 loop spans 15 amino acids. The germline V gene encodes CDR1 SGHTA and CDR2 FQGNSA. The CDR3 is CASSSGRASTDTQYF. CDR3 nucleotides: TGTGCCAGCAGTAGCGGGAGAGCGAGCACAGATACGCAGTATTTT.

V and J are TRBV9 and TRBJ2-7; TRBD2 matches at 10 bases. The CDR3 contains 15 residues. The trim removed 1 base at V and 2 bases at J, leaving 3 bases unmatched. Germline CDR1 and CDR2: SGDLS and YYNGEE. CDR3 region: CASSVQAGGTYEQYF. In DNA form, the CDR3 reads TGTGCCAGCAGCGTACAAGCGGGAGGGACCTACGAGCAGTACTTC.

The chain joins TRBV5-1 to TRBJ1-6; D is perhaps TRBD1 (5 bases). Trimming stripped 7 bases from V and 13 bases from J, with 18 bases between. The V gene's germline CDR1 is SGHRS and CDR2 YFSETQ. CDR3 length: 13 amino acids. DNA of the CDR3: TGCGCCAGCCGCCTAGAGACAGAATTCCCCCTCCACTTT. This codes for CASRLETEFPLHF.

The chain links TRBV3-1 to TRBJ2-5, with D unclear. This CDR3 is built from 15 residues. Between the trimmed V and J ends, which lost 0 bases and 5 bases, there was a span of 13 bases. CDR1 and CDR2 from the germline V gene are LGHDT and YNNKEL (reference sequence). The CDR3, as DNA: TGTGCCAGCAGCCAAGACGGGTCTGGTCCGGAGACCCAGTACTTC. Residues: CASSQDGSGPETQYF.

The chain carries TRBV7-9 and TRBJ1-2; D perhaps matches TRBD1 (6 bases). Between the trimmed V and J ends, which lost 6 bases and 4 bases, there was a span of 18 bases. This CDR3 comprises 15 residues. Germline loops: CDR1 SEHNR, CDR2 FQNEAQ (reference sequence). The CDR3 DNA is TGTGCCAGCAGTGCCGCCGGGGGCGCTCCCTATGGCTACACCTTC. As protein: CASSAAGGAPYGYTF.

CDR3 sequence: CSASWGRTYNSPLHF. The CDR3 DNA reads as TGCAGTGCTAGTTGGGGAAGGACCTATAATTCACCCCTCCACTTT. The chain recombines TRBV20-1 with TRBJ1-6; D is ambiguous. Germline-derived CDR1 and CDR2 are DFQATT and SNEGSKA (reference sequence). CDR3 size: 15 residues. The germline V and J ends were trimmed by 3 bases and 2 bases, with 11 bases remaining between them.

The chain recombines TRBV7-2 with TRBJ2-1, with D tentatively TRBD2 (5 bases). The CDR3 contains 17 residues. V was trimmed by 2 bases and J by 0 bases, leaving 14 bases between them. The V gene's germline CDR1 is SGHTA and CDR2 FQGNSA. The CDR3 region is CASSLIPSQSSYNEQFF. The CDR3 region has the DNA TGTGCCAGCAGCTTAATACCTAGCCAGAGCTCCTACAATGAGCAGTTCTTC. The entire variable domain, with the rest obtained from reference TRBV7-2 and TRBJ2-1, is as follows: GAGVSQSPSNKVTEKGKDVELRCDPISGHTALYWYRQSLGQGLEFLIYFQGNSAPDKSGLPSDRFSAERTGGSVSTLTIQRTQQEDSAVYLCASSLIPSQSSYNEQFFGPGTRLTVL.

The chain links TRBV12-3 or TRBV12-4 to TRBJ2-1, with TRBD1 matching 9 bases. The CDR3 extends over 15 amino acids. Losses at the gene ends were 6 bases for V and 4 bases for J; bases not matched to a gene: 7. In DNA form, the CDR3 reads TGTGCCAGCAGCCAAGGACAGGGGACATACAATGAGCAGTTCTTC. Protein: CASSQGQGTYNEQFF.

This chain connects TRBV11-1 to TRBJ2-1; 7 bases align to TRBD1. The germline V gene encodes CDR1 SGHAT and CDR2 FQDESV (reference sequence). The CDR3 contains 15 residues. V shed 5 bases, J shed 5 bases, and the junction held 9 bases outside the gene matches. The DNA of the CDR3 is TGTGCCAGCAGCCTTCACCGACAGGGAAACAATGAGCAGTTCTTC. Translating it yields CASSLHRQGNNEQFF.

The J gene is TRBJ1-5, the V gene TRBV12-3 or TRBV12-4; a possible D gene is TRBD1 (5 bases). This CDR3 contains 15 residues. The V gene lost 5 bases and the J gene lost 2 bases, with 13 bases spanning the gap. The CDR3 region has the DNA TGTGCCAGCAGTCCGGGGGGTAGACGCAATCAGCCCCAGCATTTT. Protein: CASSPGGRRNQPQHF.

V and J are TRBV7-2 and TRBJ2-7; the D is unclear. The CDR3 has 15 residues. Germline V gene data show CDR1 as SGHTA and CDR2 as FQGNSA. V gave up 1 base and J gave up 2 bases, with 12 bases separating them. The DNA for the CDR3 is TGTGCCAGCAGCTTAGGGGCACCGAGCACCTACGAGCAGTACTTC. This codes for CASSLGAPSTYEQYF.

V usage is TRBV18 and J usage is TRBJ2-7; D not certain. V lost 3 bases to trimming and J lost 6 bases, with 12 bases between them. The germline V gene encodes CDR1 KGHSH and CDR2 LQKENI. This CDR3 spans 13 amino acids. In DNA form, the CDR3 reads TGTGCCAGCTCACCTCCGCTTCCAGTCGAGCAGTACTTC. Its protein product is CASSPPLPVEQYF.

This chain uses TRBV28 with TRBJ2-3; 10 bases map to TRBD2. The germline CDR1 and CDR2 sequences are MDHEN and SYDVKM. With 2 bases clipped from V and 4 bases from J, the junction kept 3 bases outside the gene matches. The CDR3 loop spans 15 amino acids. The CDR3, as DNA: TGTGCCAGCAGTTTACTAGCGGGAGCGGCAGATACGCAGTATTTT. Its protein product is CASSLLAGAADTQYF.

This clonotype was seen just once. This rearrangement joins TRBV3-1 to TRBJ2-1; TRBD2 agrees at 9 bases. Germline V CDR1 and CDR2: LGHDT, YNNKEL (reference sequence). With 1 base clipped from V and 10 bases from J, the junction kept 8 bases outside the gene matches. This CDR3 comprises 15 residues. CDR3 coding DNA: TGTGCCAGCAGCCAAGGGCTAGCGGGGTACGGGGAGCAGTTCTTC. It yields the protein CASSQGLAGYGEQFF.

The chain joins TRBV3-1 to TRBJ2-2, with 7 bases fitting TRBD2. V was pared by 0 bases and J by 6 bases, with 10 bases of the junction left unmatched. CDR3 length equals 17 residues. Germline V gene lookup returns CDR1 LGHDT and CDR2 YNNKEL (reference sequence). CDR3: CASSQEDTAGVAGELFF. The CDR3 nucleotides are TGTGCCAGCAGCCAAGAAGATACGGCGGGAGTGGCCGGGGAGCTGTTTTTT.